Here is one T cell receptor beta chain with its context. Antigen specificity is unknown. For a library built for alpha chains, this beta chain is a stray read; little rests on its size. This sample is drawn from a study of spatial heterogeneity in lung cancer. As for the study in general: Raw reads showed each unique TCR and UMI combination turning up more than ten times on average. Broader study findings: Ubiquitous, expanded tumor-derived TCRs were more frequently observed in blood at resection than at follow-up.

TCR cDNA molecules were tagged individually, and each one carried a unique molecular identifier. TCRdb re-analysed the 5' RACE reads in MiXCR, keeping a single row per CDR3 protein. Of thousands of distinct CDR3 sequences in the sample, about 8.6% were seen once. The CDR3 sequence is 16 residues long. Between the trimmed V and J ends, which lost 0 bases and 5 bases, there was a span of 17 bases. Germline-derived CDR1 and CDR2 are MNHEY and SMNVEV (reference sequence). Time point given: sample taken at primary tumor resection. Unsorted tumor, nontumor lung tissue or cryopreserved PBMC supplied the whole RNA.

The source is a male donor with early-stage non-small cell lung cancer. The sequences come from PBMCs, collected at surgery. V gene TRBV27 combines with J gene TRBJ2-7; tentatively, D is TRBD2 (6 bases). CDR3: CASSLSNAGWENEQYF. The CDR3 DNA reads TGTGCCAGCAGTTTATCGAATGCGGGGTGGGAAAACGAGCAGTACTTC.